This T cell receptor (beta chain) is drawn from a study of Graves' ophthalmopathy and Graves' hyperthyroidism. Study findings and constraints: Detection in blood was also observed for most expanded thyroid clonotypes above 0.001 frequency.

RNA transcripts yielded amplified TCR beta CDR3 regions. An initial RT-PCR round employing HTBI primers preceded a second-round multiplex PCR. TCRdb independently ran MiXCR on the multiplex PCR reads; one entry per CDR3 protein. The sample holds about 620,000 distinct CDR3 sequences, about a fifth seen once. This clonotype was detected only a few times. Its target is unknown. The germline V gene has CDR1 ENHRY and CDR2 SYGVKD. CDR3 length: 14 residues. V lost 0 bases and J lost 1, with 7 bases in between. This chain uses TRBV10-3 with TRBJ2-7; D is unclear. The specimen sequenced was peripheral blood. This clonotype originated in a woman younger than 30 with stable Graves' hyperthyroidism. Some clones in this sample may be carry-over from other donors' samples. CDR3 protein: CAISESRVSYEQYF. The CDR3 DNA reads TGTGCCATCAGTGAGTCTAGGGTGTCCTACGAGCAGTACTTC.